These 32 T cell receptor beta chains came from one sample sequenced in a study of identical twins. One entry per CDR3 protein results from TCRdb running MiXCR on the 5' RACE reads. The sample has about 190,000 distinct CDR3 sequences; about 15% are singletons. These sequences were also reported in another study, on T cells expressing NK-cell markers.

The sequenced sample consisted of CD8+ T cells sorted from blood. The receptor set was obtained from a woman between 18 and 30 years old in good health.

This clonotype was seen more than once but under ten times. V and J are TRBV5-1 and TRBJ2-7, with TRBD2 matching over 9 bases. Losses at the gene ends were 0 bases for V and 2 bases for J; bases not matched to a gene: 12. The CDR3 contains 18 residues. The germline V gene encodes CDR1 SGHRS and CDR2 YFSETQ. The chain's CDR3 is CASSLDRVRRGGPYEQYF. The DNA for the CDR3 is TGCGCCAGCAGCTTGGACCGGGTTCGGCGGGGGGGCCCCTACGAGCAGTACTTC.

This clonotype was seen only a few times. The chain employs TRBV4-3 and TRBJ2-2; either TRBD1 or TRBD2 may fit D (5 bases each). Trimming took 4 bases from V and 6 from J, leaving 24 bases between them. The germline CDR1 and CDR2 sequences are LGHNA and YSLEER. This CDR3 has 18 residues. CDR3 coding DNA: TGCGCCAGCAGCCGAGTAGCCCAGGGCCTTCGGGGCGCCGGGGAGCTGTTTTTT. Translation: CASSRVAQGLRGAGELFF.

This clonotype came up a few times. V and J are TRBV7-8 and TRBJ2-5; 8 nucleotides match TRBD1. Unmatched junction bases numbered 7, after V lost 5 bases and J lost 5 bases. CDR1 and CDR2 (germline): SGHVS, FQNEAQ. CDR3 length equals 14 residues. The CDR3 bases are TGTGCCAGCAGCGCTCAGGGGGCCGGGGAGACCCAGTACTTC. Residues: CASSAQGAGETQYF.

This clonotype was seen more than once but under ten times. The chain joins TRBV9 to TRBJ2-1; perhaps TRBD2 as D (6 bases). CDR1 SGDLS and CDR2 YYNGEE come from the germline V gene. This CDR3 is 15 amino acids long. The V and J ends lost 0 bases and 5 bases respectively, with 12 bases between them. DNA for the CDR3: TGTGCCAGCAGCGTAGTCGGCGGGGTCCACAATGAGCAGTTCTTC. This gives the protein CASSVVGGVHNEQFF.

The chain has TRBV11-2 and TRBJ2-4; tentatively, D is TRBD2 (5 bases). The CDR3 runs 20 residues. V shed 2 bases and J shed 0 bases, with 23 bases lying between them. Germline V gene data show CDR1 as SGHAT and CDR2 as FQNNGV. This CDR3 reads CASSLFGSMRQALAKNIQYF. In DNA, the CDR3 is TGTGCCAGCAGCTTATTTGGGAGTATGCGACAAGCCCTAGCCAAAAACATTCAGTACTTC.

This clonotype was picked up a small number of times. V is TRBV4-1 and J is TRBJ1-1; TRBD1 aligns across 7 bases. The length of the CDR3 is 14 residues. J was trimmed by 8 bases and V by 4 bases; bases with no gene match: 10. Germline CDR1 and CDR2: MGHRA and YSYEKL. CDR3 residues: CASSRTQGKGEAFF. CDR3 coding DNA: TGCGCCAGCAGCCGCACACAGGGGAAGGGAGAAGCTTTCTTT.

The chain recombines TRBV7-9 with TRBJ2-1, with 9 bases that match TRBD2. The CDR3 is 16 residues long. CDR1 and CDR2 (germline): SEHNR, FQNEAQ (reference sequence). Germline trimming cut 5 bases from V and 3 bases from J; bases unmatched to any gene: 8. The CDR3 sequence is CASSPPSGTLYNEQFF. Written as DNA, the CDR3 is TGTGCCAGCAGCCCGCCTAGCGGGACACTCTACAATGAGCAGTTCTTC.

The J gene is TRBJ2-5, the V gene TRBV20-1; 11 bases are a match to TRBD2. The CDR3 runs 17 residues. Germline CDR1 is DFQATT and CDR2 is SNEGSKA (reference sequence). Here the CDR3 DNA reads TGCTGCGCTAGAGATCGTAGGACTAGCGGGCCCGTAGAGACCCAGTACTTC. This codes for CCARDRRTSGPVETQYF.

The V call is TRBV27, the J call TRBJ2-7; 14 bases fit TRBD2. This CDR3 contains 14 residues. Germline values: CDR1 MNHEY, CDR2 SMNVEV (reference sequence). J lost 5 bases, V lost 8 bases, and 5 bases had no gene match. The CDR3 sequence: CASGLAGGLDEQYF. The CDR3 DNA reads TGTGCCAGCGGACTAGCGGGGGGTCTAGACGAGCAGTACTTC.

The chain uses TRBV2 and TRBJ2-7; no definite D call. From germline, CDR1 is SNHLY and CDR2 FYNNEI. The CDR3 is 13 amino acids. Trimming left V 4 bases short and J 0 bases short, with 7 bases between. CDR3 coding DNA: TGTGCCAGCAGTGGGGTTTACTCCTACGAGCAGTACTTC. Its translation is CASSGVYSYEQYF.

This clonotype has a handful of counts. J is TRBJ2-1 and V is TRBV5-6, with D perhaps matching TRBD2 (6 bases). The CDR3 is made up of 13 amino acids. Germline V CDR1 and CDR2: SGHDT, YYEEEE. Trimming left V 1 base short and J 6 bases short, with 8 bases between. The CDR3 protein is CASSLWGLNEQFF. CDR3 coding DNA: TGTGCCAGCAGCTTGTGGGGACTCAATGAGCAGTTCTTC.

This rearrangement joins TRBV20-1 to TRBJ1-2, with 9 bases matching TRBD1. This CDR3 region has 16 residues. V was clipped by 0 bases and J by 4 bases; unmatched bases: 9. CDR1 and CDR2 from the germline V gene are DFQATT and SNEGSKA (reference sequence). The CDR3: CSARDIRQGVAYGYTF. CDR3 bases: TGCAGTGCTAGAGATATTCGACAGGGGGTTGCCTATGGCTACACCTTC.

This chain connects TRBV7-6 to TRBJ1-1; weak D call: TRBD1 (5 bases). Trimming took off 3 bases at V and 5 bases at J, with 22 bases between the two ends. Germline-derived CDR1 and CDR2 are SGHVS and FNYEAQ. The CDR3 is 17 residues long. The CDR3 nucleotides read TGTGCCAGCAGCTTTGGGACGCAGGCGGGCCGCTCGACTGAAGCTTTCTTT. Protein sequence: CASSFGTQAGRSTEAFF.

The rearrangement links TRBV20-1 to TRBJ2-4; TRBD2 matches 9 bases. The CDR3 has 15 amino acids. Losses at the gene ends were 6 bases for V and 2 bases for J; bases not matched to a gene: 8. Germline loops: CDR1 DFQATT, CDR2 SNEGSKA (reference sequence). The CDR3 region has the DNA TGCAGTGCAGCTGTAGCGGGAGAGACCAAAAACATTCAGTACTTC. As protein: CSAAVAGETKNIQYF.

J is TRBJ2-3 and V is TRBV3-1; possible D gene TRBD2, 5 bases. The CDR3 has 15 residues. The germline V gene encodes CDR1 LGHDT and CDR2 YNNKEL (reference sequence). V shed 3 bases and J shed 2 bases, with 12 bases lying between them. The CDR3 is CASSQDFLPTDTQYF. DNA of the CDR3: TGTGCCAGCAGCCAGGACTTTTTACCCACAGATACGCAGTATTTT.

This clonotype was picked up a small number of times. This sequence joins TRBV10-3 and TRBJ1-4; a weak D match, TRBD1 (5 bases). Between the trimmed V and J ends, which lost 1 base and 6 bases, there was a span of 12 bases. CDR3 length: 15 amino acids. The germline V gene encodes CDR1 ENHRY and CDR2 SYGVKD. The CDR3 sequence: CAISEFKGSDEKLFF. The CDR3 DNA follows: TGTGCCATCAGTGAGTTTAAGGGGTCCGATGAAAAACTGTTTTTT.

The gene calls are TRBV27 and TRBJ2-5; D not certain. The V gene's germline CDR1 is MNHEY and CDR2 SMNVEV (reference sequence). Trimming stripped 2 bases from V and 5 bases from J, with 12 bases between. This CDR3 has 14 residues. This CDR3 is CASSLGVLGETQYF. For the CDR3, the DNA is TGTGCCAGCAGTTTAGGGGTTTTAGGGGAGACCCAGTACTTC.

The V and J genes are TRBV7-9 and TRBJ1-2, with 7 positions matching TRBD1. Per the germline V gene, CDR1 is SEHNR and CDR2 is FQNEAQ (reference sequence). The CDR3 spans 16 residues. The J segment lost 6 bases and the V segment lost 2 bases, leaving 12 bases of the junction unmatched. The CDR3: CASSLPGTVDSDGYTF. CDR3 nucleotide sequence: TGTGCCAGCAGCTTACCCGGGACAGTAGATAGTGATGGCTACACCTTC.

This clonotype was seen only a few times. The chain links TRBV15 to TRBJ2-1; D possibly corresponds to TRBD1 (5 bases). The CDR3 contains 18 residues. The V end was cut by 0 bases, the J end by 0 bases, with 15 bases between. Germline values: CDR1 LNHNV, CDR2 YYDKDF (reference sequence). DNA of the CDR3: TGTGCCACCAGCAGAGATAGGGGCCCAGTATCCTCCTACAATGAGCAGTTCTTC. Amino acid sequence: CATSRDRGPVSSYNEQFF.

The sample holds a few counts of this clonotype. The chain employs TRBV15 and TRBJ2-7; D perhaps matches TRBD1 (6 bases). The V gene's germline CDR1 is LNHNV and CDR2 YYDKDF (reference sequence). V dropped 2 bases and J dropped 3 bases, with 14 bases sitting between them. The CDR3 is 15 residues long. The CDR3: CATSRHREKGYEQYF. In DNA, the CDR3 is TGTGCCACCAGCAGACACAGGGAAAAGGGCTACGAGCAGTACTTC.

The V gene is TRBV6-5, the J gene TRBJ2-3; D might be TRBD2 (5 bases). The CDR3 runs to 12 residues. V dropped 6 bases and J dropped 13 bases, with 17 bases sitting between them. CDR1 and CDR2 from the germline V gene are MNHEY and SVGAGI. The CDR3 DNA is TGTGCCAGCAGCCTTCGGGGTGTCGTGGAGTATTTT. It codes for CASSLRGVVEYF.

This clonotype has just a few counts. The rearrangement uses TRBV20-1 and TRBJ2-2; the match to TRBD2 covers 15 bases. CDR1 DFQATT and CDR2 SNEGSKA come from the germline V gene (reference sequence). The CDR3 contains 17 residues. The junction had 5 bases not matched to a gene; V was cut back by 0 bases and J by 6 bases. CDR3 DNA sequence: TGCAGTGCTAGAGACGGACTAGCGGGGGGGCCGGCCGGGGAGCTGTTTTTT. Translating it yields CSARDGLAGGPAGELFF.

V usage is TRBV5-6 and J usage is TRBJ1-1; D is uncertain. Germline lookup yields CDR1 SGHDT and CDR2 YYEEEE. This CDR3 contains 12 residues. V dropped 3 bases and J dropped 3 bases, with 6 bases sitting between them. The CDR3 is CASSWLDTEAFF. The CDR3 DNA reads as TGTGCCAGCAGCTGGTTGGACACTGAAGCTTTCTTT.

The chain combines TRBV11-2 with TRBJ2-3; 7 bases map to TRBD2. This CDR3 is built from 14 residues. Trimming took 5 bases from V and 6 from J; bases not matched to a gene: 8. The V gene's germline CDR1 is SGHAT and CDR2 FQNNGV. CDR3 protein: CASSSAGDWDTQYF. The CDR3 DNA follows: TGTGCCAGCAGCAGCGCGGGGGATTGGGATACGCAGTATTTT. Full variable domain (rest looked up from reference TRBV11-2 and TRBJ2-3): EAGVAQSPRYKIIEKRQSVAFWCNPISGHATLYWYQQILGQGPKLLIQFQNNGVVDDSQLPKDRFSAERLKGVDSTLKIQPAKLEDSAVYLCASSSAGDWDTQYFGPGTRLTVL.

This chain connects TRBV4-3 to TRBJ2-1, with 7 bases lining up with TRBD2. Germline CDR1 and CDR2: LGHNA and YSLEER. J gave up 6 bases and V 4 bases, and 9 bases lay outside the gene matches. CDR3 length: 15 residues. CDR3 amino acids: CASSLNSGTINEQFF. As DNA, the CDR3 is TGCGCCAGCAGCCTCAATTCCGGGACTATCAATGAGCAGTTCTTC.

The chain combines TRBV19 with TRBJ1-1; D is unresolved. CDR1 and CDR2 (germline): LNHDA, SQIVND (reference sequence). Trimming cost V 7 bases and J 2 bases, with 11 bases left between them. The CDR3 consists of 13 residues. The CDR3 DNA reads TGTGCCAGTACCCTATCCATTAACACTGAAGCTTTCTTT. The encoded protein is CASTLSINTEAFF.

This clonotype was observed a few times. The genes are TRBV7-6 and TRBJ2-5; D remains ambiguous. The CDR3 runs 12 residues. Germline CDR1 and CDR2: SGHVS and FNYEAQ. Trimming pared 4 bases from V and 5 bases from J, leaving 8 bases between. In DNA, the CDR3 is TGTGCCAGCAGCTCCAGCCCCGAGACCCAGTACTTC. This encodes CASSSSPETQYF. Variable domain in full (rest from reference TRBV7-6 and TRBJ2-5): GAGVSQSPRYKVTKRGQDVALRCDPISGHVSLYWYRQALGQGPEFLTYFNYEAQQDKSGLPNDRFSAERPEGSISTLTIQRTEQRDSAMYRCASSSSPETQYFGPGTRLLVL.

This clonotype came up a few times. The V call is TRBV7-8, the J call TRBJ2-7, with 7 bases lining up with TRBD2. The CDR3 has 16 residues. Germline trimming cut 1 base from V and 5 bases from J; bases unmatched to any gene: 11. Germline V gene data show CDR1 as SGHVS and CDR2 as FQNEAQ. CDR3 bases: TGTGCCAGCAGCTTAGTGGTAGCGGGCCTCGAGAACGAGCAGTACTTC. This gives the protein CASSLVVAGLENEQYF.

There are a few counts of this clonotype. The chain employs TRBV12-3 or TRBV12-4 and TRBJ2-3, with unresolved D. V dropped 7 bases and J dropped 2 bases, with 13 bases sitting between them. The CDR3 totals 14 residues. The DNA of the CDR3 is TGTGCCAGCACCCGGACCTATAACACAGATACGCAGTATTTT. Protein: CASTRTYNTDTQYF.

This clonotype was counted at least ten times. This chain links TRBV20-1 with TRBJ2-1; 8 nucleotides align to TRBD2. The V segment lost 0 bases and the J segment 3 bases; nucleotides outside the gene matches: 7. The length of the CDR3 is 16 residues. The germline gives CDR1 DFQATT, CDR2 SNEGSKA (reference sequence). In DNA form, the CDR3 reads TGCAGTGCTAGAGATCAGGAAGCGGGAGACTACAATGAGCAGTTCTTC. Its protein is CSARDQEAGDYNEQFF.

This clonotype has more than one count but fewer than ten. V and J are TRBV9 and TRBJ2-1; possibly TRBD2 for D (5 bases). V lost 2 bases, J lost 2 bases, and 23 bases lay in between. Germline V lookup: CDR1 SGDLS, CDR2 YYNGEE. The CDR3 length is 19 residues. CDR3 DNA sequence: TGTGCCAGCAGCGTTAGCCACCTCGTGGCGGGTACAGCCTACAATGAGCAGTTCTTC. Its protein is CASSVSHLVAGTAYNEQFF.

The sample holds many counts of this clonotype. This chain uses TRBV27 with TRBJ2-7; 7 bases match TRBD1. J gave up 2 bases and V 6 bases, and 4 bases lay outside the gene matches. CDR3 length: 13 amino acids. Germline V CDR1 and CDR2: MNHEY, SMNVEV (reference sequence). The CDR3 bases are TGTGCCAGCAGCTTCGGGACAGCCTACGAGCAGTACTTC. Amino acids: CASSFGTAYEQYF.